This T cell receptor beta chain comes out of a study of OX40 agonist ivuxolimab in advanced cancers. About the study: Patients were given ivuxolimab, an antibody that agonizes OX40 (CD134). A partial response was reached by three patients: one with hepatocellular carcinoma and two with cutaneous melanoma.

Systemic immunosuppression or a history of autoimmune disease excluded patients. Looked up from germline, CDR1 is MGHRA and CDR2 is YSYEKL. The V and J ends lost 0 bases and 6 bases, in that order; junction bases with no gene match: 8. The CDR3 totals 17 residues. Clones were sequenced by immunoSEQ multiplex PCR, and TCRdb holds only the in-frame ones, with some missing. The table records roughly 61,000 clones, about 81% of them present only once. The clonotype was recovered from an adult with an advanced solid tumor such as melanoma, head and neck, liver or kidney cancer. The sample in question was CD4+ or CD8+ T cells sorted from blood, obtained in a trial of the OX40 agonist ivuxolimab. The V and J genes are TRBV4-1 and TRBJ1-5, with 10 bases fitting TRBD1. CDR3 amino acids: CASSQEPRTGGSQPQHF. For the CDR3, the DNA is TGCGCCAGCAGCCAAGAGCCCCGGACAGGGGGAAGTCAGCCCCAGCATTTT.